The entry that follows covers one TCR beta chain sequence. What antigen it recognizes has not been identified. Base qualities are missing; no much larger clone stands one base away. The germline V gene provides CDR1 LGHNA and CDR2 YNFKEQ. Relative to germline, V is missing 5 bases and J is missing 7 bases, with 1 base of the junction outside any gene match. Its CDR3 holds 11 amino acids, cysteine through phenylalanine. The entry retains the CDR3 DNA only, 33 bases that are in frame from base 1. This sample is drawn from a study of blood T cell repertoires in COVID-19 (dated by TCRdb to 2018 to 2021). Notes on the research overall: Samples from collaborators originated in the United States, Italy and Spain and spanned both the acute and convalescent phases of COVID-19. A freely available public database, intended as a resource for researchers studying the immune response to SARS-CoV-2, is where the repertoires were released. The samples were drawn from two sources: the first 160 participants of the ongoing ImmuneRACE study, and 1,200 or so subjects contributed by 6 global collaborators. Nearly every sample came with metadata listing a de-identified subject ID, COVID-19 status, age in years and sex. Deeply sampled blood TCRbeta repertoires from subjects exposed to, actively infected with, or recovered from COVID-19 were included in the dataset. The prospective study material was composed of cDNA or gDNA derived from T cells, B-cell-depleted T cells, or PBMCs. Where available, HLA class I and class II types were obtained from metadata supplied by the sample provider rather than from assay-based typing.

The immunoSEQ Assay, a bias-controlled multiplex PCR, was used to amplify TCRbeta CDR3 regions from genomic DNA. In the original analysis: Within the assay, amplification of reference gene primers was used to estimate how many nucleated cells each sample contained. To quantify the absolute abundance of each unique TCRbeta CDR3 rearrangement, sequence reads were collapsed and filtered. For each sample, productive Simpson clonality was calculated by taking the square root of Simpson's diversity index across productive rearrangements. TCRdb retrieved this table from immuneACCESS and kept in-frame rearrangements only. Not all clones are present; in checked studies, unresolved V genes account for under half, and no reason is known for the remainder. V, J and clone size are those of that table, while D and trimming were read from the DNA. This sample comprises approximately 70,000 clones, over 80% of them detected only once. Jointly, the top ten make up approximately 6.4% of the sample.

Results and caveats for the whole study, not just this receptor: How much clinical and demographic metadata was included differed by source and by participant, and the metadata was provided uncurated.

Whole blood was collected in K2EDTA tubes by collaborating institutions according to the institutions' own protocols. For TCRbeta analysis, collaborator samples were shipped as frozen whole blood, as isolated PBMCs, or as DNA extracted from either sample type. The clonotype was recovered from a woman between 45 and 60 years old with acute or convalescent COVID-19. Sequencing was performed on peripheral blood. The rearranged segments are TRBV4-2 and TRBJ1-2; a stretch of 7 junction bases matches TRBD1. The sequenced DNA is TGTGCCAGCAGCTCAGGGGGTGGCTACACCTTC. This encodes CASSSGGGYTF.